The sequence of this TCR beta chain was determined in a study of blood T cell repertoires in COVID-19. The data were produced by immunoSEQ multiplex PCR, yet TCRdb's version contains in-frame clones alone and is incomplete. This sample yields about 330,000 clones, of which 80% to 90% are seen a single time; around 5% belongs to the top ten. The age range of participants was about 18 to 89 years, with residence in 20 to 25 US areas. Cohort placement rested on clinical history that participants reported themselves. Trimming stripped 3 bases from V and 4 bases from J, with 16 bases between. The CDR3 runs to 15 residues. The germline gives CDR1 PRHDT, CDR2 FYEKMQ (reference sequence).

Sequenced input: PBMCs or T cells enriched from blood (not recorded which). The clonotype comes from a young man who had recovered from COVID-19. This chain connects TRBV13 to TRBJ2-7, with D perhaps matching TRBD2 (5 bases). CDR3 bases: TGTGCCAGCAGCTTGTCCGGGGTTGGGAAGTACGAGCAGTACTTC. Translated, it gives CASSLSGVGKYEQYF.